The TCR beta chain under discussion was sequenced for a study of CD8+ T cells in alopecia areata. Points from the study as a whole: Persistence during tofacitinib was seen for many expanded lesional clones in scalp and blood. More clonal than normal scalp was lesional scalp, particularly alopecia totalis/universalis.

RNA was extracted and reverse transcribed into cDNA as the sequencing template. Some clones are missing from TCRdb's copy, which holds only in-frame ones; the method was immunoSEQ multiplex PCR. This sample yields 200,000 or so clones, of which 30% to 40% are seen a single time; almost 0.5% belongs to the top ten. Regarding this clone: The antigen is not known.

As for treatment: oral pan-JAK inhibitor, 5-10 mg twice daily. Sorted out of PBMCs were CD4+ T cells and CD8+ T cells. Trimming pared 0 bases from V and 5 bases from J, leaving 7 bases between. Germline CDR1 and CDR2: MGHRA and YSYEKL. This CDR3 spans 14 amino acids. Sequences were derived from CD4+ T cells sorted from blood, sampled at approximately week 30, from a patient treated with tofacitinib. V gene TRBV4-1 combines with J gene TRBJ1-4; D gene uncertain. This clonotype was sampled from a human donor with alopecia areata. The CDR3 coding sequence is TGCGCCAGCAGCCAAGATCAAGGGAATGAAAAACTGTTTTTT. Amino acids: CASSQDQGNEKLFF.